The 10 T cell receptor beta chains listed next were all sequenced from one sample in a study of T cell repertoires in cytomegalovirus infection. These TCRs' antigens remain unknown. In TCRdb, the reads were re-called with MiXCR into one record per CDR3 protein. The table records some 110,000 distinct CDR3 sequences, 30% to 40% of them present only once. Material: CD8+ T cells from cultured PBMCs, obtained from culture after CMV antigen stimulation. The receptors were gathered from a human donor in good health (CMV status not recorded). Some clones in this sample may be carry-over from other donors' samples.

The rearrangement links TRBV15 to TRBJ1-1; TRBD1 is a possible D gene (5 bases). This CDR3 region has 18 residues. Germline lookup yields CDR1 LNHNV and CDR2 YYDKDF (reference sequence). Trimming removed 3 bases from V and 0 bases from J, with 20 bases in between. DNA of the CDR3: TGTGCCACCAGCAGTCGAGTGGGTTTGCGGGGGATGAACACTGAAGCTTTCTTT. Encoded protein: CATSSRVGLRGMNTEAFF.

This clonotype was counted many times. The chain employs TRBV7-2 and TRBJ2-1, with TRBD2 identical over 15 bases. V shed 5 bases, J shed 5 bases, and the junction held 7 bases outside the gene matches. From germline, CDR1 is SGHTA and CDR2 FQGNSA. There are 17 residues in the CDR3. The CDR3 sequence: CASSQDRTSGGDNEQFF. CDR3 coding DNA: TGTGCCAGCAGCCAGGACAGGACTAGCGGGGGGGACAATGAGCAGTTCTTC.

V gene TRBV7-2 combines with J gene TRBJ2-1, with 10 bases matching TRBD2. Germline CDR1 SGHTA, CDR2 FQGNSA. The CDR3 loop spans 15 amino acids. With V trimmed by 3 bases and J by 3 bases, 2 bases remained unmatched. The CDR3 loop is CASSFGLAVYNEQFF. CDR3 DNA sequence: TGTGCCAGCAGCTTCGGACTAGCGGTCTACAATGAGCAGTTCTTC.

The chain is built from TRBV27 and TRBJ2-1; tentative D call: TRBD2 (6 bases). Looked up from germline, CDR1 is MNHEY and CDR2 is SMNVEV (reference sequence). The CDR3 consists of 18 residues. V was clipped by 3 bases and J by 0 bases, with 18 bases between them. CDR3 coding DNA: TGTGCCAGCAGTTTGTGGGGAGCGGGCGAGAGCTCCTACAATGAGCAGTTCTTC. Translation gives CASSLWGAGESSYNEQFF.

The chain recombines TRBV12-3 or TRBV12-4 with TRBJ1-1; D gene unclear. There are 13 residues in the CDR3. V shed 8 bases and J shed 2 bases, with 12 bases lying between them. The CDR3 bases are TGTGCCAGCTCGGAGCAGCTTAACACTGAAGCTTTCTTT. Residues: CASSEQLNTEAFF.

V usage is TRBV4-3 and J usage is TRBJ2-2; 10 bases map to TRBD2. Germline V gene lookup returns CDR1 LGHNA and CDR2 YSLEER. J gave up 6 bases and V 2 bases, and 6 bases lay outside the gene matches. This CDR3 has 16 amino acids. CDR3 protein: CASSQMGLATPGELFF. DNA of the CDR3: TGCGCCAGCAGCCAAATGGGACTAGCGACGCCCGGGGAGCTGTTTTTT.

This clonotype was seen ten or more times. CDR3 sequence (DNA): TGTGCCAGCAGCCCACAGGGGGTTGGAAACACCATATATTTT. Translation gives CASSPQGVGNTIYF. This rearrangement joins TRBV7-8 to TRBJ1-3, with 8 bases aligning to TRBD1. CDR1 and CDR2 from the germline V gene are SGHVS and FQNEAQ. After removal of 5 bases from V and 3 bases from J, the junction contained 3 bases not matched to a gene. The CDR3 has 14 amino acids.

The V and J genes are TRBV2 and TRBJ1-5; D is unresolved. The CDR3 totals 15 residues. Trimming left V 6 bases short and J 0 bases short, with 12 bases between. CDR1 SNHLY and CDR2 FYNNEI come from the germline V gene. The CDR3 DNA follows: TGTGCCAGCAGAATTTCGACGGATAGCAATCAGCCCCAGCATTTT. Its translation: CASRISTDSNQPQHF.

V gene TRBV7-9 combines with J gene TRBJ2-1; D perhaps matches TRBD2 (5 bases). Germline V gene lookup returns CDR1 SEHNR and CDR2 FQNEAQ (reference sequence). V was clipped by 1 base and J by 9 bases, with 10 bases between them. The CDR3 contains 13 residues. CDR3 nucleotides: TGTGCCAGCAGCTTAGATGCTCGGGGTGAGCAGTTCTTC. Amino acids: CASSLDARGEQFF. Full variable domain (outside the CDR3, taken from reference TRBV7-9 and TRBJ2-1): DTGVSQNPRHKITKRGQNVTFRCDPISEHNRLYWYRQTLGQGPEFLTYFQNEAQLEKSRLLSDRFSAERPKGSFSTLEIQRTEQGDSAMYLCASSLDARGEQFFGPGTRLTVL.

The chain combines TRBV7-2 with TRBJ2-1; D tentatively fits TRBD1 or TRBD2 (6 bases each). The CDR3 contains 12 residues. V shed 6 bases and J shed 8 bases, with 11 bases lying between them. CDR1 and CDR2 (germline): SGHTA, FQGNSA. The CDR3 sequence: CASRRGAHEQFF. The CDR3 nucleotides are TGTGCCAGCAGAAGGGGGGCTCATGAGCAGTTCTTC. Looking up the rest from reference TRBV7-2 and TRBJ2-1 gives the full variable domain: GAGVSQSPSNKVTEKGKDVELRCDPISGHTALYWYRQSLGQGLEFLIYFQGNSAPDKSGLPSDRFSAERTGGSVSTLTIQRTQQEDSAVYLCASRRGAHEQFFGPGTRLTVL.